This entry concerns a single T cell receptor beta chain. CDR1 is ENHRY, CDR2 SYGVKD, per germline. The CDR3 is made up of 15 amino acids. Trimming removed 3 bases at V and 8 bases at J, with 16 bases between. This entry is derived from a study of control samples from healthy donors and cancer patients. TCRdb's table, derived via immunoSEQ multiplex PCR, lists solely in-frame clones and lacks some. The profile covers around 82,000 clones, with about 90% appearing a single time and about a fifth taken by the ten largest. The receptor comes from a man in his fifties or sixties in good health. The chain has TRBV10-3 and TRBJ1-4; D gene uncertain. The source material was blood. The CDR3 spells CAISDPLYVSEKLFF. The CDR3 bases are TGTGCCATCAGTGATCCTCTATACGTTTCAGAAAAACTGTTTTTT.